This T cell receptor beta chain was captured by sequencing in a study of shared clonotypes between healthy human individuals. Looking at the study overall: Each donor contributed plates that comprised three CD4 naive, three CD4 memory, two CD8 naive and one CD8 memory.

Trimming left V 1 base short and J 5 bases short, with 20 bases between. Germline V gene sequence: CDR1 SGHTA, CDR2 FQGNSA. This CDR3 spans 18 amino acids. Profiling relied on immunoSEQ multiplex PCR, and the TCRdb table lists in-frame clones only, not all of them. The table records 500,000 to 550,000 clones, about 96% of them present only once. As for this clone: Its specificity is not known.

Study-wide findings and caveats: Sequencing of the sorted subsets was shown by rarefaction to be incomplete despite large depth.

The J gene is TRBJ2-2, the V gene TRBV7-2; tentatively, D is TRBD2 (6 bases). The receptor comes from a woman in her 30s in good health. Sequencing was performed on naive CD4+ T cells sorted from blood. Documented subset: CD45RA+ positively selected. CDR3 region: CASSLVGGMVGLTGELFF. CDR3 nucleotides: TGTGCCAGCAGCTTAGTGGGCGGGATGGTTGGACTAACCGGGGAGCTGTTTTTT.